The clone carrying this T cell receptor beta chain was observed once. Its antigen remains unknown. Establishment of the diagnosis relied upon clinical symptoms, serum thyroxine, TRAb, thyroid ultrasound and orbital computed tomography. The PBMCs were taken from under 12 ml of fresh peripheral blood. The CDR3 is made up of 14 amino acids. Germline V CDR1 and CDR2: SEHNR, FQNEAQ (reference sequence). V lost 1 base and J 0 bases, leaving 7 bases between the germline ends. This specimen belongs to a study of Graves' ophthalmopathy and Graves' hyperthyroidism. Amplified material comprised TCR beta CDR3 regions derived from RNA transcripts. Scientists carried out first-round RT-PCR using HTBI primers and then a second-round multiplex PCR. In TCRdb, the multiplex PCR reads were re-called with MiXCR into one record per CDR3 protein. The sample lists approximately 160,000 distinct CDR3 sequences; approximately 40% were seen once.

Overall study findings and caveats: A 13-signature model separated ophthalmopathy from stable hyperthyroidism, just over 85% sensitivity, just over 80% specificity.

The receptor was isolated from a man aged 25-40 years with Graves' ophthalmopathy. Specimen: peripheral blood. This chain uses TRBV7-9 with TRBJ2-7; D ambiguous. CDR3 loop: CASSLVYSSYEQYF. DNA for the CDR3: TGTGCCAGCAGCTTAGTATACAGCTCCTACGAGCAGTACTTC.